Listed here are 28 T cell receptor beta chains from one sample, sequenced in a study of T cells in Graves' hyperthyroidism and ophthalmopathy. TCR beta CDR3 regions were amplified from RNA transcripts. HTBI primers were employed in a first-round RT-PCR of the TCR CDR3. One entry per CDR3 protein, called by TCRdb with MiXCR from the multiplex PCR reads. The table has 500,000 to 600,000 distinct CDR3 sequences, over 35% seen once; the top ten hold about two fifths. Sequenced sample: peripheral blood or thyroid tissue (not recorded which). Receptor source: an adult woman with Graves' disease, either hyperthyroidism or ophthalmopathy (not recorded which).

Ten or more counts support this clonotype. The CDR3 sequence is CSVSQGGAYGYTF. In nucleotides, the CDR3 is TGCAGCGTTTCTCAGGGGGGCGCTTATGGCTACACCTTC. The chain uses TRBV29-1 and TRBJ1-2, with 7 bases lining up with TRBD1. Germline CDR1 SQVTM, CDR2 ANQGSEA. This CDR3 region has 13 residues. The J segment lost 5 bases and the V segment lost 5 bases, leaving 8 bases of the junction unmatched.

V and J are TRBV20-1 and TRBJ2-1, with D maybe TRBD2 (5 bases). V lost 6 bases to trimming and J lost 0 bases, with 12 bases between them. This CDR3 has 14 amino acids. CDR1 is DFQATT, CDR2 SNEGSKA, per germline (reference sequence). The CDR3 DNA is TGCAGTGCAACCCTAGCAGCCTCCTACAATGAGCAGTTCTTC. Translated, it gives CSATLAASYNEQFF.

The chain links TRBV11-2 to TRBJ2-7; D tentatively fits TRBD1 or TRBD2 (5 bases each). Trimming pared 1 base from V and 1 base from J, leaving 8 bases between. Germline V gene data show CDR1 as SGHAT and CDR2 as FQNNGV. CDR3 length: 14 residues. CDR3 sequence: CASSLVRGSYEQYF. CDR3 coding DNA: TGTGCCAGCAGCTTAGTGAGGGGTTCCTACGAGCAGTACTTC.

The rearrangement uses TRBV2 and TRBJ2-5; D is perhaps TRBD2 (7 bases). The J call may be incorrect, as the DNA end agrees better with TRBJ2-1. Germline V CDR1 and CDR2: SNHLY, FYNNEI. This CDR3 spans 15 amino acids. For the CDR3, the DNA is TGTGCCAGCCCCGAGGGGGGGCAGGGGCCCGGGAAGCAGTTCTTC. Amino acid sequence: CASPEGGQGPGKQFF.

Many counts were recorded for this clonotype. The rearrangement uses TRBV10-3 and TRBJ1-1; 8 positions agree with TRBD1. The CDR3 is made up of 12 amino acids. Germline V gives CDR1 ENHRY, CDR2 SYGVKD. Germline trimming cut 6 bases from V and 3 bases from J; bases unmatched to any gene: 0. This CDR3 is CAIRDRDTEAFF. CDR3 bases: TGTGCCATCAGGGACAGGGACACTGAAGCTTTCTTT.

This rearrangement joins TRBV25-1 to TRBJ1-1; TRBD1 might be the D (5 bases). The CDR3 is made up of 14 amino acids. Germline V gene data show CDR1 as MGHDK and CDR2 as SYGVNS. V lost 6 bases to trimming and J lost 4 bases, with 15 bases between them. The CDR3, as DNA: TGTGCCAGCAGCTTCCCGTCTCAGGGCACTGAAGCTTTCTTT. It encodes CASSFPSQGTEAFF.

CDR3 sequence: CASSLVWVNTEKLFF. The CDR3 coding sequence is TGTGCCAGCAGCTTAGTATGGGTGAACACTGAAAAACTGTTTTTT. The genes are TRBV7-2 and TRBJ1-4; D is ambiguous. Looked up from germline, CDR1 is SGHTA and CDR2 is FQGNSA. The CDR3 consists of 15 residues. Trimming left V 1 base short and J 7 bases short, with 13 bases between.

The chain uses TRBV10-3 and TRBJ1-2, with D unclear. Between the trimmed V and J ends, which lost 3 bases and 4 bases, there was a span of 15 bases. The CDR3 totals 15 residues. CDR1 and CDR2 (germline): ENHRY, SYGVKD. The CDR3 spells CAISEGQVLSYGYTF. CDR3 bases: TGTGCCATCAGTGAAGGGCAGGTCCTGAGCTATGGCTACACCTTC.

The chain combines TRBV10-3 with TRBJ2-5; TRBD1 matches at 9 bases. Germline V CDR1 and CDR2: ENHRY, SYGVKD. The CDR3 runs to 16 residues. J gave up 2 bases and V 7 bases, and 11 bases lay outside the gene matches. In DNA, the CDR3 is TGTGCCATCACGCCAGGGGAGACAGGGGGACAAGAGACCCAGTACTTC. It encodes CAITPGETGGQETQYF.

The chain combines TRBV7-2 with TRBJ1-4; 10 bases match TRBD1. V shed 6 bases and J 3 bases; nucleotides not matched to a gene: 7. There are 16 residues in the CDR3. Germline CDR1 SGHTA, CDR2 FQGNSA. CDR3 sequence (DNA): TGTGCCAGCAGACCCGTCGGACAGGGGGCTAATGAAAAACTGTTTTTT. This encodes CASRPVGQGANEKLFF.

This clonotype was picked up many times. CDR3 protein: CASSENRGRTYEQYF. DNA of the CDR3: TGTGCCAGCAGTGAAAACAGGGGGCGAACCTACGAGCAGTACTTC. The chain uses TRBV2 and TRBJ2-7, with 9 bases that match TRBD1. The germline V gene encodes CDR1 SNHLY and CDR2 FYNNEI. The CDR3 is 15 residues long. The ends lost 2 bases at V and 2 bases at J; junction bases unmatched: 4.

This chain links TRBV7-8 with TRBJ2-7, with 12 bases matching TRBD2. The CDR3 consists of 15 residues. J lost 7 bases, V lost 5 bases, and 9 bases had no gene match. CDR1 SGHVS and CDR2 FQNEAQ come from the germline V gene. CDR3 bases: TGTGCCAGCAGCAGTGGACTAGCGGGGACCCTTGAGCAGTACTTC. Translating it yields CASSSGLAGTLEQYF.

Only a few counts were recorded for this clonotype. This chain uses TRBV20-1 with TRBJ2-7; a weak D match, TRBD2 (6 bases). Trimming removed 6 bases at V and 0 bases at J, with 12 bases between. The CDR3 is made up of 13 amino acids. Germline V lookup: CDR1 DFQATT, CDR2 SNEGSKA (reference sequence). Here the CDR3 DNA reads TGCAGTGCCACGGGACTCCGCTCCTACGAGCAGTACTTC. Translated, it gives CSATGLRSYEQYF.

This sequence joins TRBV25-1 and TRBJ1-1, with D perhaps TRBD1 (5 bases). Germline values: CDR1 MGHDK, CDR2 SYGVNS. With 3 bases removed from V and 0 bases from J, the gap between germline ends came to 11 bases. This CDR3 has 15 residues. The CDR3 here is CASSELGTVNTEAFF. The DNA of the CDR3 is TGTGCCAGCAGTGAGTTAGGGACGGTGAACACTGAAGCTTTCTTT.

Ten or more counts support this clonotype. The rearrangement uses TRBV11-2 and TRBJ2-2; no definite D call. V lost 2 bases to trimming and J lost 0 bases, with 7 bases between them. The length of the CDR3 is 15 residues. The V gene's germline CDR1 is SGHAT and CDR2 FQNNGV. The chain's CDR3 is CASSLRPANTGELFF. DNA for the CDR3: TGTGCCAGCAGCTTACGGCCAGCGAACACCGGGGAGCTGTTTTTT.

Many counts were recorded for this clonotype. This chain links TRBV14 with TRBJ1-1; D ambiguous. V shed 1 base and J shed 7 bases, with 13 bases lying between them. Germline CDR1 is SGHDN and CDR2 is FVKESK. CDR3 length: 14 residues. CDR3 protein: CASSQVGWPVEAFF. CDR3 bases: TGTGCCAGCAGCCAAGTTGGGTGGCCAGTTGAAGCTTTCTTT.

The chain combines TRBV2 with TRBJ2-2; TRBD1 matches at 7 bases. Trimming cost V 3 bases and J 10 bases; bases outside gene matches: 8. CDR3 length: 14 residues. Germline V gene data show CDR1 as SNHLY and CDR2 as FYNNEI. CDR3 sequence: CASSEGRGFEELFF. DNA for the CDR3: TGTGCCAGCAGTGAGGGCAGGGGGTTCGAGGAGCTGTTTTTT.

This clonotype was seen only a few times. This chain uses TRBV18 with TRBJ1-6; 9 positions agree with TRBD1. CDR3 length equals 15 residues. V lost 3 bases to trimming and J lost 8 bases; unmatched junction nucleotides: 5. Germline lookup yields CDR1 KGHSH and CDR2 LQKENI. Here the CDR3 reads CASSPTGGWDSPLHF. CDR3 coding DNA: TGTGCCAGCTCACCCACAGGGGGCTGGGATTCACCCCTCCACTTT.

The V and J genes are TRBV7-6 and TRBJ1-5; a possible D gene is TRBD1 (6 bases). Between the trimmed V and J ends, which lost 6 bases and 3 bases, there was a span of 12 bases. The CDR3 totals 14 residues. Germline V CDR1 and CDR2: SGHVS, FNYEAQ. The CDR3 DNA sequence: TGTGCCAGCAGTGGGGGCAGGAACAATCAGCCCCAGCATTTT. Translation gives CASSGGRNNQPQHF.

This chain joins TRBV7-2 and TRBJ2-1, with D tentatively TRBD2 (6 bases). Trimming took off 5 bases at V and 1 base at J, with 15 bases between the two ends. Germline CDR1 and CDR2: SGHTA and FQGNSA. CDR3 length equals 16 residues. The CDR3 sequence: CASSPVASVSYNEQFF. CDR3 coding DNA: TGTGCCAGCAGCCCCGTTGCTAGCGTATCCTACAATGAGCAGTTCTTC. Looking up the rest from reference TRBV7-2 and TRBJ2-1 gives the full variable domain: GAGVSQSPSNKVTEKGKDVELRCDPISGHTALYWYRQSLGQGLEFLIYFQGNSAPDKSGLPSDRFSAERTGGSVSTLTIQRTQQEDSAVYLCASSPVASVSYNEQFFGPGTRLTVL.

This chain joins TRBV2 and TRBJ1-5, with 9 bases lining up with TRBD1. The CDR3 totals 14 residues. The ends lost 3 bases at V and 5 bases at J; junction bases unmatched: 2. CDR1 and CDR2 from the germline V gene are SNHLY and FYNNEI. The CDR3 DNA reads TGTGCCAGCAGTGAGGGGACAGGGTATCAGCCCCAGCATTTT. It yields the protein CASSEGTGYQPQHF.

This clonotype has a count of ten or more. V gene TRBV29-1 combines with J gene TRBJ1-2, with a weak D call TRBD1 (5 bases). The germline V gene has CDR1 SQVTM and CDR2 ANQGSEA. Trimming stripped 6 bases from V and 0 bases from J, with 17 bases between. The CDR3 loop spans 15 amino acids. The CDR3 DNA sequence: TGCAGCGTGGACATGTCGGCGGCCTCTAACTATGGCTACACCTTC. Protein sequence: CSVDMSAASNYGYTF.

Of note for this clonotype: This may be a read error: a much more frequent sequence differs by one nucleotide. This rearrangement joins TRBV6-5 to TRBJ1-4; D is perhaps TRBD1 (5 bases). The CDR3 covers 15 residues. Germline V gene lookup returns CDR1 MNHEY and CDR2 SVGAGI. V was cut by 6 bases and J by 5 bases, with 16 bases left in between. The CDR3 reads CASRTLRVGNEKLFF. In DNA form, the CDR3 reads TGTGCCAGCAGAACTCTCAGGGTAGGGAATGAAAAACTGTTTTTT.

At least ten counts were recorded for this clonotype. The V and J genes are TRBV10-3 and TRBJ1-2, with D perhaps matching TRBD1 (5 bases). Trimming took 5 bases from V and 6 from J, leaving 13 bases between them. In germline, CDR1 is ENHRY, CDR2 SYGVKD. CDR3 length: 13 residues. DNA for the CDR3: TGTGCCATCAGTCTCTACGGGGACGATGGCTACACCTTC. Its protein is CAISLYGDDGYTF.

This clonotype came up once. CDR3 sequence: CASSLFRGGAYNSPLHF. CDR3 bases: TGTGCCAGCAGCTTGTTCCGGGGAGGTGCCTATAATTCACCCCTCCACTTT. The V call is TRBV5-4, the J call TRBJ1-6; D is unresolved. The V gene lost 1 base and the J gene lost 2 bases, with 13 bases spanning the gap. This CDR3 has 17 amino acids. Germline V CDR1 and CDR2: SGHNT, YYREEE (reference sequence).

The table lists this clonotype with a count of one. The chain is built from TRBV2 and TRBJ2-5; TRBD1 matches 8 bases. Germline loops: CDR1 SNHLY, CDR2 FYNNEI. V was clipped by 8 bases and J by 5 bases; unmatched bases: 7. The length of the CDR3 is 13 residues. DNA of the CDR3: TGTGCCAGCCAGACAGGGGCGCTGGAGACCCAGTACTTC. It encodes CASQTGALETQYF. Combining the CDR3 with reference TRBV2 and TRBJ2-5 gives the whole variable domain EPEVTQTPSHQVTQMGQEVILRCVPISNHLYFYWYRQILGQKVEFLVSFYNNEISEKSEIFDDQFSVERPDGSNFTLKIRSTKLEDSAMYFCASQTGALETQYFGPGTRLLVL.

This clonotype was recorded many times. The V gene is TRBV19, the J gene TRBJ2-2; maybe TRBD2 (5 bases). Germline loops: CDR1 LNHDA, CDR2 SQIVND (reference sequence). The CDR3 runs 13 residues. Trimming took off 7 bases at V and 5 bases at J, with 11 bases between the two ends. CDR3 amino acids: CASKTSWTGELFF. DNA of the CDR3: TGTGCCAGTAAAACTAGTTGGACCGGGGAGCTGTTTTTT.

This sequence joins TRBV29-1 and TRBJ2-5; a weak D match, TRBD2 (7 bases). In germline, CDR1 is SQVTM, CDR2 ANQGSEA. The V end was cut by 3 bases, the J end by 3 bases, with 11 bases between. The CDR3 loop spans 13 amino acids. The DNA for the CDR3 is TGCAGCGTTGACCGGGGGGCGGAAGAGACCCAGTACTTC. Protein sequence: CSVDRGAEETQYF.